These 27 T cell receptor beta chains came from one sample sequenced in a study of response to subunit inactivated influenza vaccine. TCRdb reprocessed the RT-PCR reads via MiXCR and lists one record per CDR3 protein. The sample has roughly 500,000 distinct CDR3 sequences, 16% seen once. The material was CD4+ T cells sorted from PBMCs, obtained roughly 24 months after vaccination. The receptors here all came from a man aged 50-75 years who received an inactivated influenza vaccine.

This clonotype was seen only a few times. The chain has TRBV5-8 and TRBJ2-2; 10 bases line up with TRBD2. The CDR3 has 16 residues. Germline lookup yields CDR1 SGHTS and CDR2 YDEGEE. J was trimmed by 6 bases and V by 0 bases; bases with no gene match: 5. The CDR3 is CASSLAPSGSSGELFF. CDR3 in DNA: TGTGCCAGCAGCTTGGCCCCTAGCGGGAGCTCCGGGGAGCTGTTTTTT.

The sample holds a few counts of this clonotype. This chain connects TRBV5-1 to TRBJ1-1; TRBD1 matches at 7 bases. The CDR3 is made up of 14 amino acids. Losses at the gene ends were 3 bases for V and 5 bases for J; bases not matched to a gene: 7. From germline, CDR1 is SGHRS and CDR2 YFSETQ. CDR3 amino acids: CASSYARGRTEAFF. The CDR3 DNA reads as TGCGCCAGCAGCTATGCCAGGGGGAGAACTGAAGCTTTCTTT.

CDR3 sequence: CASSLSSGTGRGELFF. The DNA of the CDR3 is TGTGCCAGCAGCCTCTCGAGCGGGACAGGGCGCGGGGAGCTGTTTTTT. This rearrangement joins TRBV7-6 to TRBJ2-2; 9 bases agree with TRBD1. Trimming at V came to 5 bases and at J to 7 bases, leaving 11 bases not matched to a gene. CDR3 length: 16 amino acids. The germline gives CDR1 SGHVS, CDR2 FNYEAQ.

V gene TRBV9 combines with J gene TRBJ2-2; D unclear. The V gene's germline CDR1 is SGDLS and CDR2 YYNGEE. With 4 bases removed from V and 1 base from J, the gap between germline ends came to 17 bases. This CDR3 has 17 amino acids. CDR3 amino acids: CASSWGTGPRNTGELFF. CDR3 DNA: TGTGCCAGCAGCTGGGGAACGGGCCCAAGGAACACCGGGGAGCTGTTTTTT.

The V call is TRBV2, the J call TRBJ1-6; 7 positions match TRBD1. The CDR3 spans 13 residues. Trimming cost V 7 bases and J 7 bases; bases outside gene matches: 4. Germline-derived CDR1 and CDR2 are SNHLY and FYNNEI. This chain's CDR3 is CASTGTVNSPLHF. CDR3 nucleotide sequence: TGTGCCAGCACCGGGACAGTGAATTCACCCCTCCACTTT.

The sample holds many counts of this clonotype. V and J are TRBV4-1 and TRBJ2-1; either TRBD1 or TRBD2 may fit D (5 bases each). Trimming cost V 3 bases and J 10 bases, with 25 bases left between them. CDR3 length: 17 amino acids. Per the germline V gene, CDR1 is MGHRA and CDR2 is YSYEKL. The CDR3 region has the DNA TGCGCCAGCAGCCAGAGCGGTTCAGGGCTCATACAAAGCGAGCAGTTCTTC. This gives the protein CASSQSGSGLIQSEQFF.

The chain links TRBV24-1 to TRBJ2-1; D not resolved. This CDR3 is built from 15 residues. The germline V gene has CDR1 KGHDR and CDR2 SFDVKD. With 1 base removed from V and 6 bases from J, the gap between germline ends came to 12 bases. For the CDR3, the DNA is TGTGCCACCAGTGATTTCCCAGTTGGGTCCAATGAGCAGTTCTTC. Residues: CATSDFPVGSNEQFF.

V and J are TRBV6-1 and TRBJ1-5; 7 bases line up with TRBD1. Trimming at V came to 2 bases and at J to 1 base, leaving 2 bases not matched to a gene. Per the germline V gene, CDR1 is MNHNS and CDR2 is SASEGT. CDR3 length equals 15 residues. The CDR3 nucleotides are TGTGCCAGCAGTGAACAGGGGGGGAGCAATCAGCCCCAGCATTTT. It is translated as CASSEQGGSNQPQHF.

The V and J genes are TRBV18 and TRBJ2-3; possible D gene TRBD2, 6 bases. The CDR3 is 13 residues long. V was shortened by 6 bases and J by 11 bases, with 18 bases between the two germline ends. Per germline, CDR1 KGHSH and CDR2 LQKENI. DNA of the CDR3: TGTGCCAGCTCGCTCAAGGGAGGATTATGGCAGTATTTT. Protein product: CASSLKGGLWQYF.

This sequence joins TRBV7-6 and TRBJ2-7, with 10 bases fitting TRBD1. The CDR3 contains 15 residues. Trimming cost V 0 bases and J 3 bases; bases outside gene matches: 2. Germline loops: CDR1 SGHVS, CDR2 FNYEAQ. The CDR3 coding sequence is TGTGCCAGCAGCTTAGCGACAGGGGGCGACTACGAGCAGTACTTC. This sequence encodes CASSLATGGDYEQYF.

This clonotype was counted a few times. V usage is TRBV7-9 and J usage is TRBJ2-3, with 11 bases fitting TRBD2. V lost 5 bases, J lost 2 bases, and 9 bases stayed unmatched. This CDR3 region has 17 residues. Germline V gene sequence: CDR1 SEHNR, CDR2 FQNEAQ (reference sequence). The CDR3 sequence is CASSKRGTSGTTDTQYF. The DNA of the CDR3 is TGTGCCAGCAGCAAGAGGGGGACTAGCGGAACCACAGATACGCAGTATTTT. Filled out from reference TRBV7-9 and TRBJ2-3, the complete variable domain reads DTGVSQNPRHKITKRGQNVTFRCDPISEHNRLYWYRQTLGQGPEFLTYFQNEAQLEKSRLLSDRFSAERPKGSFSTLEIQRTEQGDSAMYLCASSKRGTSGTTDTQYFGPGTRLTVL.

Notes on this clonotype: Its ends do not fully match the called genes, so a read error is possible. The CDR3: CSARWGTDNSPIHF. CDR3 in DNA: TGCAGTGCTAGATGGGGGACAGATAATTCACCCATCCACTTT. V usage is TRBV20-1 and J usage is TRBJ1-6; 7 bases are shared with TRBD1. The CDR3 contains 14 residues. Germline lookup yields CDR1 DFQATT and CDR2 SNEGSKA (reference sequence).

Comment on this clonotype: A read error may produce the germline difference seen at one junction end. This rearrangement joins TRBV12-3 or TRBV12-4 to TRBJ1-2; 7 bases line up with TRBD1. There are 12 residues in the CDR3. As DNA, the CDR3 is TGTGCCAGCAATTTACAGGGGAGTGGCTACACCTTC. Protein product: CASNLQGSGYTF.

This rearrangement joins TRBV29-1 to TRBJ1-2; D gene unclear. Germline loops: CDR1 SQVTM, CDR2 ANQGSEA. The V and J ends lost 5 bases and 2 bases respectively, with 6 bases between them. CDR3 length equals 11 residues. The CDR3 sequence is CSVLLNYGYTF. For the CDR3, the DNA is TGCAGCGTTCTTCTGAACTATGGCTACACCTTC. Looking up the rest from reference TRBV29-1 and TRBJ1-2 gives the full variable domain: SAVISQKPSRDICQRGTSLTIQCQVDSQVTMMFWYRQQPGQSLTLIATANQGSEATYESGFVIDKFPISRPNLTFSTLTVSNMSPEDSSIYLCSVLLNYGYTFGSGTRLTVV.

This clonotype was seen ten or more times. The rearrangement links TRBV9 to TRBJ2-2, with unresolved D. CDR1 is SGDLS and CDR2 is YYNGEE in the germline V gene. V was cut by 1 base and J by 0 bases, with 7 bases left in between. This CDR3 has 15 amino acids. The CDR3 is CASSVMGANTGELFF. The CDR3 nucleotides read TGTGCCAGCAGCGTAATGGGCGCGAACACCGGGGAGCTGTTTTTT.

This clonotype was seen only a few times. This chain links TRBV11-2 with TRBJ1-6; D call uncertain. CDR1 and CDR2 from the germline V gene are SGHAT and FQNNGV. There are 16 residues in the CDR3. V shed 0 bases and J shed 7 bases, with 13 bases lying between them. This CDR3 is CASSLDAGTANSPLHF. CDR3 nucleotides: TGTGCCAGCAGCTTAGATGCCGGAACAGCGAATTCACCCCTCCACTTT.

CDR3 bases: TGTGCCAGCAGCTTTGGGCAGACCTCCAAAAACATTCAGTACTTC. This translates into CASSFGQTSKNIQYF. The V call is TRBV7-9, the J call TRBJ2-4; no definite D call. Germline V gene data show CDR1 as SEHNR and CDR2 as FQNEAQ (reference sequence). CDR3 length: 15 residues. V lost 3 bases and J lost 2, with 11 bases in between.

The chain recombines TRBV28 with TRBJ1-1; no clear D gene. The CDR3 loop spans 13 amino acids. CDR1 and CDR2 from the germline V gene are MDHEN and SYDVKM. With 6 bases removed from V and 6 bases from J, the gap between germline ends came to 14 bases. CDR3 nucleotide sequence: TGTGCCAGCAGAATCGTCGATGGGGCTGAAGCTTTCTTT. Its translation: CASRIVDGAEAFF.

Points on this clonotype: It may be a read error: a sequence one base away is much more abundant. V and J are TRBV7-2 and TRBJ2-1, with 10 bases aligning to TRBD2. This CDR3 has 18 residues. The germline CDR1 and CDR2 sequences are SGHTA and FQGNSA. CDR3 sequence (DNA): TGTGCCAGCAGCTTAGCGTGGTCTAGCGGGAGCGGTATAAATGGGCAGTTCTTC. Translated: CASSLAWSSGSGINGQFF.

This clonotype was seen a handful of times. This chain uses TRBV12-5 with TRBJ2-3; possibly TRBD2 for D (5 bases). Trimming left V 4 bases short and J 10 bases short, with 9 bases between. Germline values: CDR1 LGHNT, CDR2 FRNRAP. The CDR3 consists of 11 residues. The CDR3 DNA reads as TGTGCTAGTGGTTCTAGCACGGCGCAGTATTTT. Amino acid sequence: CASGSSTAQYF.

Only a few counts were recorded for this clonotype. V is TRBV6-1 and J is TRBJ2-1, with D possibly being TRBD1 or TRBD2 (6 bases each). CDR1 MNHNS and CDR2 SASEGT come from the germline V gene. The V end lost 10 bases, the J end lost 7 bases, and 17 bases lay between the germline ends. The CDR3 consists of 13 residues. In nucleotides, the CDR3 is TGTGCCATCGGAGGAGGGGGTCGGAATGAGCAGTTCTTC. Amino acid sequence: CAIGGGGRNEQFF.

This clonotype was seen ten or more times. The chain employs TRBV20-1 and TRBJ2-7; the D is unclear. This CDR3 spans 12 amino acids. V was clipped by 6 bases and J by 2 bases, with 11 bases between them. In germline, CDR1 is DFQATT, CDR2 SNEGSKA (reference sequence). CDR3 nucleotides: TGCAGTGCACCGGACGGTACCTACGAGCAGTACTTC. This encodes CSAPDGTYEQYF.

This clonotype was counted many times. V and J are TRBV7-2 and TRBJ2-7; 7 nucleotides agree with TRBD2. This CDR3 has 16 residues. V was pared by 0 bases and J by 6 bases, with 11 bases of the junction left unmatched. CDR1 and CDR2 (germline): SGHTA, FQGNSA. DNA of the CDR3: TGTGCCAGCAGCTTAGCGCGGCTAGCGGCTACGGGCGAGCAGTACTTC. Residues: CASSLARLAATGEQYF.

This clonotype was seen only a few times. The V call is TRBV6-1, the J call TRBJ1-4, with D unresolved. Trimming took 4 bases from V and 6 from J, leaving 12 bases between them. The germline V gene encodes CDR1 MNHNS and CDR2 SASEGT. The CDR3 length is 14 residues. CDR3 protein: CASSVNGRDEKLFF. The CDR3 nucleotides are TGTGCCAGCAGTGTTAATGGGAGAGATGAAAAACTGTTTTTT.

This clonotype occurred once. CDR3 DNA sequence: TGCAGTGCGGAAAGAGGTTGGGACGGGCAGTACTTC. Translated: CSAERGWDGQYF. The gene calls are TRBV20-1 and TRBJ2-7; D might be TRBD1 or TRBD2, each matching 5 bases. V shed 6 bases and J shed 9 bases, with 18 bases lying between them. This CDR3 region has 12 residues. Germline CDR1 reads DFQATT; CDR2 reads SNEGSKA (reference sequence).

J is TRBJ1-2 and V is TRBV15; tentatively, D is TRBD1 (5 bases). This CDR3 is 14 amino acids long. The V end was cut by 3 bases, the J end by 7 bases, with 15 bases between. Germline CDR1 LNHNV, CDR2 YYDKDF (reference sequence). DNA of the CDR3: TGTGCCACCAGCAGTGATAGGGGCTCCGGTGGCTACACCTTC. Protein product: CATSSDRGSGGYTF.

The chain has TRBV28 and TRBJ1-1, with TRBD1 matching over 9 bases. The germline V gene encodes CDR1 MDHEN and CDR2 SYDVKM. This CDR3 region has 15 residues. The ends lost 6 bases at V and 4 bases at J; junction bases unmatched: 9. CDR3 amino acids: CASSPPDRGVTEAFF. DNA for the CDR3: TGTGCCAGCAGCCCACCGGACAGGGGTGTCACTGAAGCTTTCTTT. Filled out from reference TRBV28 and TRBJ1-1, the complete variable domain reads DVKVTQSSRYLVKRTGEKVFLECVQDMDHENMFWYRQDPGLGLRLIYFSYDVKMKEKGDIPEGYSVSREKKERFSLILESASTNQTSMYLCASSPPDRGVTEAFFGQGTRLTVV.